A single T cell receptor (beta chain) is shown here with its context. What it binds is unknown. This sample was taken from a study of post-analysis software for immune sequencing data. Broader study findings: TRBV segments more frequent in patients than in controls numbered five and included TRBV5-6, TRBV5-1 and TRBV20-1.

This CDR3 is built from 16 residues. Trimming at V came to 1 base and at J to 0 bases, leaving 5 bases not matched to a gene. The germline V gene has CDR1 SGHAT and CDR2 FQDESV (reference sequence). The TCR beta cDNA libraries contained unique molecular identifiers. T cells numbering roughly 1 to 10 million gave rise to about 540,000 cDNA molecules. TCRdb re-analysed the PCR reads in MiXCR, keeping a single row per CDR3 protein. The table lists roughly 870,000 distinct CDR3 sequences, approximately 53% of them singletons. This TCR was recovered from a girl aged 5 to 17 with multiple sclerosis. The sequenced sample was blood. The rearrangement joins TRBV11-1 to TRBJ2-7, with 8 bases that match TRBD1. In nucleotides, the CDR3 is TGTGCCAGCAGCTTAGTCGGACAGGGCAGCTCCTACGAGCAGTACTTC. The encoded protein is CASSLVGQGSSYEQYF.